The 15 T cell receptor beta chains in this list originate from one sample, sequenced in a study of regulatory T cells in long-lasting Graves disease. Time point meaning: newly diagnosed GD, antithyroid drugs for less than 3 months. Preparation of the TCR library used RNA extracted from PBMCs. TCR beta libraries were built with iRepertoire HTBI primers and Arm-PCR of CDR3 regions. From the multiplex PCR reads, TCRdb called clonotypes with MiXCR, one entry per CDR3 protein. The table shows 500,000 to 700,000 distinct CDR3 sequences, with roughly 16% occurring only once. These data also featured in a second study, about T cells in Graves' hyperthyroidism and ophthalmopathy.

The sample in question was peripheral blood mononuclear cells (PBMCs), obtained at new diagnosis, from a patient treated with antithyroid drugs. All receptors come from a woman younger than 45 with Graves disease.

This clonotype was recorded many times. The chain combines TRBV28 with TRBJ2-3; 16 bases are a match to TRBD2. The CDR3 extends over 19 amino acids. The germline V gene encodes CDR1 MDHEN and CDR2 SYDVKM. The V gene end was trimmed by 6 bases and the J gene end by 6 bases; junction bases not matched to a gene: 15. CDR3 nucleotide sequence: TGTGCCAGCAGCGCCCCCGGGACTAGCGGGAGGGTGTTATCCGATACGCAGTATTTT. It specifies CASSAPGTSGRVLSDTQYF. The full variable domain, its missing parts supplied by reference TRBV28 and TRBJ2-3, is DVKVTQSSRYLVKRTGEKVFLECVQDMDHENMFWYRQDPGLGLRLIYFSYDVKMKEKGDIPEGYSVSREKKERFSLILESASTNQTSMYLCASSAPGTSGRVLSDTQYFGPGTRLTVL.

This clonotype came up a few times. The chain recombines TRBV6-1 with TRBJ1-5, with TRBD1 matching over 8 bases. CDR3 length: 15 amino acids. Germline assignment: CDR1 MNHNS and CDR2 SASEGT. V shed 5 bases, J shed 4 bases, and the junction held 7 bases outside the gene matches. CDR3: CASSRTGSPNQPQHF. In DNA form, the CDR3 reads TGTGCCAGCAGTCGGACAGGGTCTCCGAATCAGCCCCAGCATTTT.

The chain combines TRBV6-1 with TRBJ1-2, with unresolved D. Germline CDR1 is MNHNS and CDR2 is SASEGT. Trimming took off 6 bases at V and 7 bases at J, with 15 bases between the two ends. There are 13 residues in the CDR3. CDR3 region: CASRQEFSSGYTF. CDR3 nucleotides: TGTGCCAGCAGACAAGAGTTCTCAAGTGGCTACACCTTC.

This clonotype was recorded many times. The chain joins TRBV28 to TRBJ2-1, with TRBD2 matching 11 bases. The CDR3 has 16 residues. The V gene end was trimmed by 6 bases and the J gene end by 3 bases; junction bases not matched to a gene: 7. CDR1 and CDR2 (germline): MDHEN, SYDVKM. The CDR3: CASSLLTSGSYNEQFF. The CDR3 nucleotides read TGTGCCAGCAGCTTACTTACTAGCGGGAGCTACAATGAGCAGTTCTTC.

This sequence joins TRBV9 and TRBJ2-1, with D maybe TRBD2 (5 bases). TRBJ2-5 matches the DNA end more closely, so the J call is doubtful. Germline CDR1 is SGDLS and CDR2 is YYNGEE. The CDR3 totals 19 residues. The CDR3 DNA sequence: TGTGCCAGCAGCGTAGAAAGGTCGAGCGGTCTCTGGTCGGGAGAGACCCAGTACTTC. Translated: CASSVERSSGLWSGETQYF.

This clonotype was recorded at least ten times. This chain uses TRBV2 with TRBJ2-2; D remains ambiguous. Per germline, CDR1 SNHLY and CDR2 FYNNEI. The V end lost 6 bases, the J end lost 5 bases, and 10 bases lay between the germline ends. This CDR3 is built from 13 residues. The CDR3 sequence is CASRQEGTGELFF. CDR3 sequence (DNA): TGTGCCAGCAGGCAGGAAGGGACCGGGGAGCTGTTTTTT.

This clonotype was seen more than once but under ten times. The chain uses TRBV5-1 and TRBJ2-7, with no clear D. This CDR3 spans 13 amino acids. Germline CDR1 reads SGHRS; CDR2 reads YFSETQ. V was clipped by 0 bases and J by 2 bases, with 6 bases between them. The CDR3: CASSLERTYEQYF. CDR3 coding DNA: TGCGCCAGCAGCTTGGAGCGAACCTACGAGCAGTACTTC.

This clonotype appeared a few times. CDR3 coding DNA: TGTGCCTGGAGTATCGGGGTGAATCAGCCCCAGCATTTT. Translating gives CAWSIGVNQPQHF. The rearrangement links TRBV30 to TRBJ1-5; the D is unclear. Trimming removed 2 bases at V and 4 bases at J, with 9 bases between. Germline V lookup: CDR1 GTSNPN, CDR2 SVGIG (reference sequence). The CDR3 runs 13 residues.

The table lists this clonotype with many counts. This sequence joins TRBV28 and TRBJ2-1, with 13 nucleotides matching TRBD2. J gave up 0 bases and V 1 base, and 9 bases lay outside the gene matches. Germline lookup yields CDR1 MDHEN and CDR2 SYDVKM. The CDR3 has 20 amino acids. CDR3 in amino acids: CASSLYTTGLAGSSYNEQFF. The DNA of the CDR3 is TGTGCCAGCAGTTTATATACCACGGGACTAGCGGGGAGCTCCTACAATGAGCAGTTCTTC.

This chain joins TRBV6-1 and TRBJ2-1; tentatively, D is TRBD1 (6 bases). Germline V gene data show CDR1 as MNHNS and CDR2 as SASEGT. The CDR3 is 12 residues long. The V and J ends lost 6 bases and 16 bases respectively, with 19 bases between them. CDR3 nucleotide sequence: TGTGCCAGCAGCTACGACAGGACCAACGGCTTCTTC. This gives the protein CASSYDRTNGFF.

The V and J genes are TRBV3-1 and TRBJ2-5; D possibly matches TRBD1 or TRBD2 (6 bases each). This CDR3 comprises 14 residues. Trimming took off 4 bases at V and 5 bases at J, with 14 bases between the two ends. Per germline, CDR1 LGHDT and CDR2 YNNKEL (reference sequence). The chain's CDR3 is CASSRATRGETQYF. CDR3 nucleotide sequence: TGTGCCAGCAGCCGTGCGACTAGGGGGGAGACCCAGTACTTC.

This clonotype was seen many times. The chain recombines TRBV7-2 with TRBJ2-3; TRBD2 matches at 7 bases. This CDR3 is built from 16 residues. Germline loops: CDR1 SGHTA, CDR2 FQGNSA. V shed 5 bases, J shed 2 bases, and the junction held 10 bases outside the gene matches. This CDR3 is CASSLGGLAATDTQYF. CDR3 coding DNA: TGTGCCAGCAGCCTCGGCGGGCTAGCGGCCACAGATACGCAGTATTTT.

This clonotype has ten or more counts. V gene TRBV5-1 combines with J gene TRBJ2-3; D tentatively reads TRBD1 or TRBD2 (6 bases each). The CDR3 is 15 amino acids. V lost 6 bases and J 0 bases, leaving 14 bases between the germline ends. In germline, CDR1 is SGHRS, CDR2 YFSETQ. This chain's CDR3 is CASKAEGGSTDTQYF. The DNA of the CDR3 is TGCGCCAGCAAGGCGGAAGGGGGGAGCACAGATACGCAGTATTTT.

This clonotype occurred many times. This chain links TRBV7-2 with TRBJ1-1; D might be TRBD1 (5 bases). Germline lookup yields CDR1 SGHTA and CDR2 FQGNSA. The CDR3 has 14 amino acids. Trimming removed 5 bases from V and 10 bases from J, with 20 bases in between. The CDR3, as DNA: TGTGCCAGCAGCCCCCCAGGGACGAATTCTGGAGCTTTCTTT. Translation: CASSPPGTNSGAFF.

Ten or more counts support this clonotype. V gene TRBV7-9 combines with J gene TRBJ2-1; D remains ambiguous. CDR3 size: 13 residues. CDR1 is SEHNR, CDR2 FQNEAQ, per germline (reference sequence). Between the trimmed V and J ends, which lost 7 bases and 4 bases, there was a span of 11 bases. The CDR3 coding sequence is TGTGCCAGCACCGAGGACCGGTACAATGAGCAGTTCTTC. It specifies CASTEDRYNEQFF. The full variable domain, in which reference TRBV7-9 and TRBJ2-1 provide the parts outside the CDR3, is DTGVSQNPRHKITKRGQNVTFRCDPISEHNRLYWYRQTLGQGPEFLTYFQNEAQLEKSRLLSDRFSAERPKGSFSTLEIQRTEQGDSAMYLCASTEDRYNEQFFGPGTRLTVL.